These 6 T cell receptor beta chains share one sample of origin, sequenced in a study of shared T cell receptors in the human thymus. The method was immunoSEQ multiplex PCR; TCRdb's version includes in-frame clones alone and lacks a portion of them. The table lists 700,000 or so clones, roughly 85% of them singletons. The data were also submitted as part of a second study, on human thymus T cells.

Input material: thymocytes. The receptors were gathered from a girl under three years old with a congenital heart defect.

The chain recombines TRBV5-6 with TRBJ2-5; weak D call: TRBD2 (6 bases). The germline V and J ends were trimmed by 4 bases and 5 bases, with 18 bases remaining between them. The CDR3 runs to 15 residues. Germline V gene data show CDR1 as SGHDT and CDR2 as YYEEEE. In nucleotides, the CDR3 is TGTGCCAGCAGCCCGCGTTTGAACGGAGGGGAGACCCAGTACTTC. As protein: CASSPRLNGGETQYF. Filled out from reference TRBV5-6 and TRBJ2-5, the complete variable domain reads DAGVTQSPTHLIKTRGQQVTLRCSPKSGHDTVSWYQQALGQGPQFIFQYYEEEERQRGNFPDRFSGHQFPNYSSELNVNALLLGDSALYLCASSPRLNGGETQYFGPGTRLLVL.

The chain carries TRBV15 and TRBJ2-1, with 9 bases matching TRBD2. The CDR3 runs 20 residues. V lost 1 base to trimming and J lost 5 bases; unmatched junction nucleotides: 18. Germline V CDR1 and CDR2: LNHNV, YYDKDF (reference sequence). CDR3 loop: CATSRVRWAFRGGAHNEQFF. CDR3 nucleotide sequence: TGTGCCACCAGCAGAGTGCGATGGGCCTTTCGCGGGGGGGCACACAATGAGCAGTTCTTC.

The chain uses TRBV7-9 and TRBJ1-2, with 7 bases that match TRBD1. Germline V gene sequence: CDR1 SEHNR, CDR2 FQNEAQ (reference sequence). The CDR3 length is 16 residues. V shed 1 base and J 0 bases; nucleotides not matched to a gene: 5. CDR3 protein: CASSLGRGGANYGYTF. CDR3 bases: TGTGCCAGCAGCTTAGGGCGAGGGGGCGCTAACTATGGCTACACCTTC.

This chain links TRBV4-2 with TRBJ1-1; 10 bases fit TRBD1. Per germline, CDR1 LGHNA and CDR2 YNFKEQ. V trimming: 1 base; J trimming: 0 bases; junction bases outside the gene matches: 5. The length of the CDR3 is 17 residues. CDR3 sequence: CASSQVPGQGLNTEAFF. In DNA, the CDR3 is TGTGCCAGCAGCCAAGTCCCGGGACAGGGGTTGAACACTGAAGCTTTCTTT.

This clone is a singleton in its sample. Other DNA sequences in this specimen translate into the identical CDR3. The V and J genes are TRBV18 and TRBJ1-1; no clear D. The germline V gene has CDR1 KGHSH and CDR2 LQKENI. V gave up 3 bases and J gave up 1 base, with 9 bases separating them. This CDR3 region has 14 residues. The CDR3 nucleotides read TGTGCCAGCTCACCGGGCCAGACGAACACTGAAGCTTTCTTT. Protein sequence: CASSPGQTNTEAFF. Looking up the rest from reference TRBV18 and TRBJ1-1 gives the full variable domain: NAGVMQNPRHLVRRRGQEARLRCSPMKGHSHVYWYRQLPEEGLKFMVYLQKENIIDESGMPKERFSAEFPKEGPSILRIQQVVRGDSAAYFCASSPGQTNTEAFFGQGTRLTVV.

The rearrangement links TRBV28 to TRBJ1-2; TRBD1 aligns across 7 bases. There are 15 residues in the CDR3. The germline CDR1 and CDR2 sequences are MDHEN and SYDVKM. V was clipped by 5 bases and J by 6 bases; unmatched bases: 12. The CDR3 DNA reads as TGTGCCAGCAGTACAGGGACAGAGAGGGAGGATGGCTACACCTTC. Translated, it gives CASSTGTEREDGYTF.